This TCR beta chain originates from a study of cytomegalovirus exposure and HLA in healthy donors. The PCR was carried out with 60 Vbeta primers and 13 Jbeta primers. Profiled with immunoSEQ multiplex PCR; TCRdb holds only in-frame clones, not every one. The table includes 50,000 or so clones, more than 65% detected once. The germline V and J ends were trimmed by 3 bases and 5 bases, with 35 bases remaining between them. Germline CDR1 reads MDHEN; CDR2 reads SYDVKM. The length of the CDR3 is 22 residues. Study-level points and caveats: An analysis was carried out later, and it reportedly showed fewer N-insertions in an Asian-associated ancestry cluster than the approximately 610-donor mean.

In the case of this clone: Antigen: not known.

Sequencing input: PBMCs. This chain links TRBV28 with TRBJ2-1; the D gene is possibly TRBD2 (8 bases). The TCR was taken from a woman between 18 and 29 years old in good health and CMV-seronegative. The CDR3 spells CASSFRGGSRGVAGRGHNEQFF. CDR3 sequence (DNA): TGTGCCAGCAGTTTTCGTGGGGGCTCTAGGGGGGTAGCGGGGAGGGGGCACAATGAGCAGTTCTTC.